A selection of T cell receptor beta chains follows, all from one sample in a study of blood T cell repertoires in COVID-19. The method was immunoSEQ multiplex PCR; TCRdb's version includes in-frame clones alone and lacks a portion of them. The data show about 300,000 clones, approximately 88% seen once. The sample taken for sequencing was peripheral blood. The origin of the receptors is a young woman with COVID-19, enrolled during active disease. Both conserved end residues are part of each CDR3. The D gene is left open where the match is weak. The size entry is marked missing in some rows and otherwise reads once, few, many or a size class.

>-|TRBJ2-7|TRBV12-5|-
CASGLDLSSYEQYF
TGTGCTAGTGGTTTGGATCTCAGTTCCTACGAGCAGTACTTC
>-|TRBJ1-5|TRBV28|-
CASRRKGLASMGHQPQHF
TGTGCCAGCAGGAGGAAGGGACTCGCGTCGATGGGACATCAGCCCCAGCATTTT
>-|TRBJ1-6|TRBV28|-
CASSIRGSPLHF
TGTGCCAGCAGTATCAGGGGTTCACCCCTCCACTTT
>few|TRBJ1-5|TRBV5-4|-
CASSPGPGFQPQHF
TGTGCCAGCAGCCCCGGGCCAGGGTTTCAGCCCCAGCATTTT
>-|TRBJ1-4|TRBV23-1|TRBD1
CASSHPESGTDEKLFF
TGCGCCAGCAGTCACCCCGAGTCCGGGACAGACGAAAAACTGTTTTTT
>-|TRBJ2-1|TRBV6-2/TRBV6-3|TRBD2
CASSYSRLAGPVGNEQFF
TGTGCCAGCAGTTACTCTCGACTAGCGGGGCCAGTGGGCAATGAGCAGTTCTTC
>-|TRBJ1-6|TRBV30|-
CAWSVRHTPGNSPLHF
TGTGCCTGGAGTGTACGTCATACTCCAGGGAATTCACCCCTCCACTTT
>-|TRBJ2-3|TRBV5-1|TRBD1
CASSFTGTYQGGTDTQYF
TGCGCCAGCAGCTTTACCGGGACCTATCAGGGGGGCACAGATACGCAGTATTTT
>-|TRBJ1-1|TRBV5-1|TRBD1
CASSSTGDNLEAFF
TGCGCCAGCAGCTCGACAGGGGACAACTTGGAAGCTTTCTTT
>-|TRBJ2-3|TRBV4-2|TRBD2
CASSQGPGGALDTQYF
TGTGCCAGCAGCCAAGGGCCGGGGGGGGCCCTAGATACGCAGTATTTT
>few|TRBJ1-2|TRBV11-2|TRBD1
CASSSQGGYGYTF
TGTGCCAGCAGCTCGCAGGGGGGCTATGGCTACACCTTC
>-|TRBJ2-7|TRBV9|TRBD1
CASSEGTGGVYEQYF
TGTGCCAGCAGCGAGGGGACAGGGGGCGTTTACGAGCAGTACTTC
>-|TRBJ1-2|TRBV6-5|TRBD1
CASKRDRGLDYGYTF
TGTGCCAGCAAACGGGACAGGGGGTTAGACTATGGCTACACCTTC
>-|TRBJ1-2|TRBV27|-
CASSLSMTGAYGYTF
TGTGCCAGCAGTTTATCCATGACAGGCGCATATGGCTACACCTTC
>-|TRBJ1-2|TRBV5-6|-
CASSHQGLGLYGYTF
TGTGCCAGCAGCCATCAGGGACTGGGGCTCTATGGCTACACCTTC
>-|TRBJ1-5|TRBV6-2/TRBV6-3|-
CASSYDGYSNQPQHF
TGTGCCAGCAGTTACGACGGGTATAGCAATCAGCCCCAGCATTTT
>-|TRBJ2-1|TRBV4-2|-
CASRQGHEQFF
TGTGCCAGCAGACAAGGGCATGAGCAGTTCTTC
>few|TRBJ1-2|TRBV7-9|-
CASSLMPIDGYTF
TGTGCCAGCAGCTTAATGCCTATCGATGGCTACACCTTC
>-|TRBJ1-5|TRBV2|-
CASSPDRPGNQPQHF
TGTGCCAGCAGTCCCGACAGGCCGGGCAATCAGCCCCAGCATTTT
>-|TRBJ1-5|TRBV2|-
CASKLREGNQPQHF
TGTGCCAGCAAACTCAGGGAGGGCAATCAGCCCCAGCATTTT
>-|TRBJ2-7|TRBV2|TRBD1
CASSAGTGIGLEQYF
TGTGCCAGCAGTGCGGGGACAGGGATAGGCCTCGAGCAGTACTTC
>-|TRBJ1-4|TRBV15|-
CATSRDRANEKLFF
TGTGCCACCAGCAGAGATCGGGCTAATGAAAAACTGTTTTTT
>-|TRBJ2-3|TRBV6-5|-
CASSYSGGRQDTQYF
TGTGCCAGCAGTTACTCGGGTGGGCGTCAGGATACGCAGTATTTT
>-|TRBJ2-3|TRBV9|TRBD2
CASSVGAGAATDTQYF
TGTGCCAGCAGCGTAGGAGCGGGGGCCGCCACAGATACGCAGTATTTT
>-|TRBJ1-2|TRBV5-6|TRBD1
CASSSSYRGYGYTF
TGTGCCAGCAGCTCGTCCTACAGGGGATATGGCTACACCTTC
>-|TRBJ2-7|TRBV2|-
CASSARRTEQYF
TGTGCCAGCAGTGCGAGGAGGACCGAGCAGTACTTC
>-|TRBJ2-1|TRBV11-2|-
CASSSRLASSSYNEQFF
TGTGCCAGCAGCTCTCGGCTAGCTTCAAGCTCCTACAATGAGCAGTTCTTC
>-|TRBJ1-4|TRBV3-1/TRBV3-2|TRBD1
CASSHGDRVREKLFF
TGTGCCAGCAGCCATGGGGACAGGGTACGCGAAAAACTGTTTTTT
>-|TRBJ1-3|TRBV6-5|-
CASSSPAVHTIYF
TGTGCCAGCAGTTCGCCTGCAGTACACACCATATATTTT
>-|TRBJ1-1|TRBV30|TRBD1
CAWSDRGDYTEAFF
TGTGCCTGGAGTGACAGGGGAGACTACACTGAAGCTTTCTTT
>-|TRBJ2-3|TRBV5-1|-
CASSLASGSTDTQYF
TGCGCCAGCAGCTTGGCTTCGGGGAGCACAGATACGCAGTATTTT
>once|TRBJ2-5|TRBV7-9|-
CASSPLRHQAETQYF
TGTGCCAGCAGCCCCCTGCGACACCAGGCGGAGACCCAGTACTTC
>-|TRBJ2-7|TRBV5-4|-
CASSLRRDEQYF
TGTGCCAGCAGCTTGAGGCGGGACGAGCAGTACTTC
>-|TRBJ2-5|TRBV18|-
CASSPPYQETQYF
TGTGCCAGCTCACCCCCGTACCAAGAGACCCAGTACTTC
>once|TRBJ1-2|TRBV2|TRBD1
CASSLDRGQANYGYTF
TGTGCCAGCAGTTTGGACAGGGGGCAAGCTAACTATGGCTACACCTTC
>-|TRBJ1-3|TRBV5-8|-
CASSWGGGNTIYF
TGTGCCAGCAGCTGGGGAGGTGGAAACACCATATATTTT